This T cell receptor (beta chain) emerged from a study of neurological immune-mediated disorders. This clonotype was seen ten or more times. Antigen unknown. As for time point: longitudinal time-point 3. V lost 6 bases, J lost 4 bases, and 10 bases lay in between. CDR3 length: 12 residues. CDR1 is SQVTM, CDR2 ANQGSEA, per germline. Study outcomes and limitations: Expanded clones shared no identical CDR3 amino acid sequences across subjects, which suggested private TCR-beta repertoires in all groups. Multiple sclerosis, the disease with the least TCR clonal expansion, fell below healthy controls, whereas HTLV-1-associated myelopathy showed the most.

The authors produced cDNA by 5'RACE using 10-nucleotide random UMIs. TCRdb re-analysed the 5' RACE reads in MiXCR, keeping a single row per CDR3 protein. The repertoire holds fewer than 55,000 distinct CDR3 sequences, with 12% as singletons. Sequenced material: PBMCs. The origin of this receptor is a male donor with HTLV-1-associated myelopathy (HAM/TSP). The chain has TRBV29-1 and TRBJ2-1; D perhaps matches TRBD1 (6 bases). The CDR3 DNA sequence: TGCAGCGTGGACAGAGGGTACAATGAGCAGTTCTTC. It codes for CSVDRGYNEQFF.